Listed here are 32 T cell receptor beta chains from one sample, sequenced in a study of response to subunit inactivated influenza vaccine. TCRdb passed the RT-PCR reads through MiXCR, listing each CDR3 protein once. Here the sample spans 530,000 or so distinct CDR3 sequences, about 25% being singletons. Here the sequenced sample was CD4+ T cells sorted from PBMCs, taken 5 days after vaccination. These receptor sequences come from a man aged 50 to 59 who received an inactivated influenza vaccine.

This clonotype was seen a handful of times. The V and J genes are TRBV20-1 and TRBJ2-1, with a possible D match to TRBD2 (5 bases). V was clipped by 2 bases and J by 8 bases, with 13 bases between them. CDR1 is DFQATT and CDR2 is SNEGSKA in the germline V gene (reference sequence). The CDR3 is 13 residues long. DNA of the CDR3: TGCAGTGCTAGACCCGGGATCTTGTATGAGCAGTTCTTC. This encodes CSARPGILYEQFF.

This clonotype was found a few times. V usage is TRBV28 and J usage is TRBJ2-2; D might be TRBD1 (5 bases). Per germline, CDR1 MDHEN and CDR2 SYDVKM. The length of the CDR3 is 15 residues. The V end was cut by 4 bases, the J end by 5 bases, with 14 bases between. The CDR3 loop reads CASSSPGSRTGELFF. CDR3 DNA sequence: TGTGCCAGCAGTTCCCCAGGGTCGAGAACCGGGGAGCTGTTTTTT.

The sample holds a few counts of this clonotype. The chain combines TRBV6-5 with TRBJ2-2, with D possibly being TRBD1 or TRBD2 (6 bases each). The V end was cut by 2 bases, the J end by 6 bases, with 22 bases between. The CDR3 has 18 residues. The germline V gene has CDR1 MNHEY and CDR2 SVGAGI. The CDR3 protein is CASSYEAAGKRGSGELFF. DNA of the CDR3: TGTGCCAGCAGTTACGAGGCCGCGGGGAAAAGGGGGTCCGGGGAGCTGTTTTTT.

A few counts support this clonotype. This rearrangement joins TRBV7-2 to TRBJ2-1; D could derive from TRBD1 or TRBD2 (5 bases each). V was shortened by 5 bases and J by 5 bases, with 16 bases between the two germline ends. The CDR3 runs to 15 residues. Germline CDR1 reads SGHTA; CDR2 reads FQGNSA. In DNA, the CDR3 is TGTGCCAGCAGCCTCCGTAGAGGGGTAAACAATGAGCAGTTCTTC. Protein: CASSLRRGVNNEQFF.

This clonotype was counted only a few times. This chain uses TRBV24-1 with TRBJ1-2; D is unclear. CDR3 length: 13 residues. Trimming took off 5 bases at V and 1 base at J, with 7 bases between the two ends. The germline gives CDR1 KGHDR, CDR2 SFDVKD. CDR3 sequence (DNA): TGTGCCACCAGTGGGAACAGTAACTATGGCTACACCTTC. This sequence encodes CATSGNSNYGYTF.

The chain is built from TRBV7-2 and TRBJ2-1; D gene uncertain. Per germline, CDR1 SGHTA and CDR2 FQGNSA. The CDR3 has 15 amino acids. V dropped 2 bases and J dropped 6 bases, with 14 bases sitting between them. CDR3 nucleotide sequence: TGTGCCAGCAGCTTACGCTCCCCGCCAGGCAATGAGCAGTTCTTC. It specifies CASSLRSPPGNEQFF.

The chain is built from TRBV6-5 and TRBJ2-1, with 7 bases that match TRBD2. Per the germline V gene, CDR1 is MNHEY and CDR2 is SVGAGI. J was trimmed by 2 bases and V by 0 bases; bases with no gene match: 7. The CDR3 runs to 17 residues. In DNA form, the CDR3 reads TGTGCCAGCAGTTACTCGGGGGGGGGAGGGACCTACAATGAGCAGTTCTTC. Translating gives CASSYSGGGGTYNEQFF.

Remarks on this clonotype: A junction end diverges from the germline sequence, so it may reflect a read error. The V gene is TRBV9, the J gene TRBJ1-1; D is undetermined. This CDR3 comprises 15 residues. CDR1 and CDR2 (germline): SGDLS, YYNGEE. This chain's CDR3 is CTSSVDSTVNTEAFF. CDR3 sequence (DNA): TGTACCAGCAGCGTAGATTCGACCGTTAACACTGAAGCTTTCTTT. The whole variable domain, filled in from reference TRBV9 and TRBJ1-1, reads DSGVTQTPKHLITATGQRVTLRCSPRSGDLSVYWYQQSLDQGLQFLIQYYNGEERAKGNILERFSAQQFPDLHSELNLSSLELGDSALYFCTSSVDSTVNTEAFFGQGTRLTVV.

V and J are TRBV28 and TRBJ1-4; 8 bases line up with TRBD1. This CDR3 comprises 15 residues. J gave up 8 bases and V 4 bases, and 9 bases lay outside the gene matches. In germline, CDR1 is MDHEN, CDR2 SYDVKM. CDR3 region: CASSSYRGVGEKLFF. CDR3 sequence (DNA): TGTGCCAGCAGTTCTTACAGGGGGGTCGGGGAAAAACTGTTTTTT.

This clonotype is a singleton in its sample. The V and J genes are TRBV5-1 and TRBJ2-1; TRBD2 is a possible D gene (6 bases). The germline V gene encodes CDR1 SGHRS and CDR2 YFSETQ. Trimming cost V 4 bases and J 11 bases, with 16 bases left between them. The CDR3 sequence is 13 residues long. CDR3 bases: TGCGCCAGCAGCCAAACCCCCGGGACTCAGCAGTTCTTC. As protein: CASSQTPGTQQFF.

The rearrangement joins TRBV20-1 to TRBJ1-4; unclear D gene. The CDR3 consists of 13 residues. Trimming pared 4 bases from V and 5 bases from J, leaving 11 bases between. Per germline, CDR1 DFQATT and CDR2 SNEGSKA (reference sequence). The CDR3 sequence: CSATQSINEKLFF. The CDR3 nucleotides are TGCAGTGCTACACAGAGCATCAATGAAAAACTGTTTTTT.

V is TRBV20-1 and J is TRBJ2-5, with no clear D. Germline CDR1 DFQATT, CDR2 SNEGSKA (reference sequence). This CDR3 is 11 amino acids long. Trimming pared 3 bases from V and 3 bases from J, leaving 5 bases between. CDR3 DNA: TGCAGTGCTAGCGGAAAAGAGACCCAGTACTTC. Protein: CSASGKETQYF.

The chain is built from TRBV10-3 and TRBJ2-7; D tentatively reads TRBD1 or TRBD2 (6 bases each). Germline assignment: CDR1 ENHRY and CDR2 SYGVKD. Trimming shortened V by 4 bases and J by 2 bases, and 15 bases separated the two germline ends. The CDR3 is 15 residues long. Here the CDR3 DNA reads TGTGCCATCAGTGGCTCGGGGGCCCACGCCTACGAGCAGTACTTC. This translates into CAISGSGAHAYEQYF.

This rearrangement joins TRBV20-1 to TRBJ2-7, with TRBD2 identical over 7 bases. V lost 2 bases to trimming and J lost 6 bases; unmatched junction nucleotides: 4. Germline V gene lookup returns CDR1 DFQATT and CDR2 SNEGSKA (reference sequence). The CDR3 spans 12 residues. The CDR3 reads CSARLREIEQYF. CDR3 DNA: TGCAGTGCTAGATTGCGGGAGATCGAGCAGTACTTC.

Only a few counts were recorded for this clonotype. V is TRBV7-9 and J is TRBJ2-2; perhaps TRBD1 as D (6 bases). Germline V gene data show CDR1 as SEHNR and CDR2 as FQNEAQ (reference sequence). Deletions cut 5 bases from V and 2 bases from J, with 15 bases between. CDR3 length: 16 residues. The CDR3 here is CASSPRGTPNTGELFF. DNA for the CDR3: TGTGCCAGCAGCCCGAGGGGGACACCTAACACCGGGGAGCTGTTTTTT.

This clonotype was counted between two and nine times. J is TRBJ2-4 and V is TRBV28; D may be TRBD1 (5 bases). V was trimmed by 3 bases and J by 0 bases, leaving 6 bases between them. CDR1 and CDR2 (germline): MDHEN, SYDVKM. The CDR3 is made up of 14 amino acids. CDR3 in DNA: TGTGCCAGCAGTTTTCAGGGAGCCAAAAACATTCAGTACTTC. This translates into CASSFQGAKNIQYF.

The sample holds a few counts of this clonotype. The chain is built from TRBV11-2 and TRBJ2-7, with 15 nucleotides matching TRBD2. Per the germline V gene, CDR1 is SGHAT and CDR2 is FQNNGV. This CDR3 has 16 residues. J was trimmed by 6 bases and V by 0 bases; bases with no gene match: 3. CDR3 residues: CASSLEEGLAGGEQYF. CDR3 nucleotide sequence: TGTGCCAGCAGCTTAGAAGAGGGACTAGCGGGGGGCGAGCAGTACTTC.

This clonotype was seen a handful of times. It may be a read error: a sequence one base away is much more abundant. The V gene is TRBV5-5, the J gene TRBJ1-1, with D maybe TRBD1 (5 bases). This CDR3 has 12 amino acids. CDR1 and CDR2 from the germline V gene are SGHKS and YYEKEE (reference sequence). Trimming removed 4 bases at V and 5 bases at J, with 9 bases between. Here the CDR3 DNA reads TGTGCCAGCAGCCAGGGACGGACTGAAGCTTTCTTT. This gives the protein CASSQGRTEAFF.

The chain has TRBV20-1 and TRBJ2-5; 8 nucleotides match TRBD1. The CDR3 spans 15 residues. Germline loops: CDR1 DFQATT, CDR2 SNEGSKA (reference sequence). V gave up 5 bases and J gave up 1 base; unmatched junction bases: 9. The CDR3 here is CSAHDRGFGQETQYF. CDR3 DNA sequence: TGCAGTGCTCACGACAGGGGTTTTGGCCAAGAGACCCAGTACTTC.

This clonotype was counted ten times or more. The CDR3 is CSAPQLQGIYEQYF. DNA for the CDR3: TGCAGTGCTCCCCAGCTACAGGGAATCTACGAGCAGTACTTC. This rearrangement joins TRBV20-1 to TRBJ2-7; TRBD1 might be the D (6 bases). The CDR3 length is 14 residues. Germline V gene sequence: CDR1 DFQATT, CDR2 SNEGSKA (reference sequence). V was clipped by 5 bases and J by 3 bases, with 17 bases between them.

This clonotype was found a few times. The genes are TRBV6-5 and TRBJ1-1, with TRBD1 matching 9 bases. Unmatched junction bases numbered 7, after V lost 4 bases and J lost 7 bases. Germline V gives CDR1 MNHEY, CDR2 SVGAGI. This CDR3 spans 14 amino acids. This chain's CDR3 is CASSSHQTGGEAFF. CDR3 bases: TGTGCCAGCAGTTCCCACCAGACAGGGGGTGAAGCTTTCTTT.

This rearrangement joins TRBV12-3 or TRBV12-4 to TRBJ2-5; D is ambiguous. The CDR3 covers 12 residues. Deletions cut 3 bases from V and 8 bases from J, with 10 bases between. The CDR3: CASSFWDRTQYF. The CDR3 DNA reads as TGTGCCAGCAGTTTTTGGGATAGAACCCAGTACTTC.

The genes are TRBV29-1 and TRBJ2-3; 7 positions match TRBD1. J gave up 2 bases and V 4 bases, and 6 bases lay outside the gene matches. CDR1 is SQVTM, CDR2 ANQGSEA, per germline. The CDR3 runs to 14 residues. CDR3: CSVARGRFTDTQYF. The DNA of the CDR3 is TGCAGCGTTGCTAGGGGGCGGTTCACAGATACGCAGTATTTT.

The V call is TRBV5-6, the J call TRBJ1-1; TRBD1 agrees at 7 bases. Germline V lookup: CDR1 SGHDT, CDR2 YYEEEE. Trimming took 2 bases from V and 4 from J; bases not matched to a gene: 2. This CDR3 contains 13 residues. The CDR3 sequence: CASSLQGTTEAFF. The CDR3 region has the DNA TGTGCCAGCAGCTTACAGGGGACCACTGAAGCTTTCTTT.

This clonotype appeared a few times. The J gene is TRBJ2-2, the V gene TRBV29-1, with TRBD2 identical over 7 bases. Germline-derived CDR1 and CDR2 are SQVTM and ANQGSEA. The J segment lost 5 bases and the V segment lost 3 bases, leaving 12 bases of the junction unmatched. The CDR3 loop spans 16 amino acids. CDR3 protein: CSVDASPGTMTGELFF. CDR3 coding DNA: TGCAGCGTTGACGCTTCCCCCGGGACTATGACCGGGGAGCTGTTTTTT.

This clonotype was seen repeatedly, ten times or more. CDR3 loop: CASREQGSQPQHF. DNA of the CDR3: TGTGCCAGCAGGGAACAGGGGAGTCAGCCCCAGCATTTT. This chain connects TRBV12-3 or TRBV12-4 to TRBJ1-5; TRBD1 aligns across 7 bases. The J segment lost 6 bases and the V segment lost 6 bases, leaving 5 bases of the junction unmatched. This CDR3 is built from 13 residues.

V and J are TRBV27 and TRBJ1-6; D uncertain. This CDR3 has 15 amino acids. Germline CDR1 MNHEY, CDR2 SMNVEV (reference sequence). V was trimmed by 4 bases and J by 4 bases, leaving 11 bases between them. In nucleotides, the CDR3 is TGTGCCAGCAGTTCAAGGAGCGCATATAATTCACCCCTCCACTTT. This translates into CASSSRSAYNSPLHF.

For the CDR3, the DNA is TGTGCCAGCAGCTTCGCGTTACGAGGGTCGGACATTCAGTACTTC. Its translation is CASSFALRGSDIQYF. The chain couples TRBV5-6 to TRBJ2-4; D possibly corresponds to TRBD2 (5 bases). Germline V gene data show CDR1 as SGHDT and CDR2 as YYEEEE. Trimming stripped 2 bases from V and 8 bases from J, with 17 bases between. This CDR3 spans 15 amino acids.

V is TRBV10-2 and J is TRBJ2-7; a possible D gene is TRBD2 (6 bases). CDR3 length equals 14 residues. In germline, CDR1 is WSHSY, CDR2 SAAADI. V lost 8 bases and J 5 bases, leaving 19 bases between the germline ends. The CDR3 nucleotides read TGCGCCAGCCGGGGGTTGGTGGGAGCTGACGAGCAGTACTTC. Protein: CASRGLVGADEQYF.

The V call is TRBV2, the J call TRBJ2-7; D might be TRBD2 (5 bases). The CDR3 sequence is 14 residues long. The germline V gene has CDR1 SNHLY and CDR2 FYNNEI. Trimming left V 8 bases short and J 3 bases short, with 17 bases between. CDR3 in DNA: TGTGCCAGCGCGACGGCAGGACTCTTCTACGAGCAGTACTTC. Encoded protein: CASATAGLFYEQYF.

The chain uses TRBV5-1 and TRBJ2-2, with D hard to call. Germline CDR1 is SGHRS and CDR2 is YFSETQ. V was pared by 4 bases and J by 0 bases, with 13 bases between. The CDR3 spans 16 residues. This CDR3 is CASSLTDAANTGELFF. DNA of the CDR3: TGCGCCAGCAGCCTAACGGACGCCGCGAACACCGGGGAGCTGTTTTTT.

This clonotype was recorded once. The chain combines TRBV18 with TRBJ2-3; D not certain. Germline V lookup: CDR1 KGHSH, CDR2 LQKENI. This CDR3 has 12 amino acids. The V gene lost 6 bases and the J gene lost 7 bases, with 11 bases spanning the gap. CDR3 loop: CASSNDGYTQYF. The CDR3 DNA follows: TGTGCCAGCTCGAACGACGGTTATACGCAGTATTTT.